A single sample gave rise to the 15 T cell receptor beta chains below, sequenced in a study of blood T cell repertoires in COVID-19. Measured with immunoSEQ multiplex PCR; TCRdb has only the in-frame clones, and not every one. The sample includes 150,000 to 200,000 clones, around 80% of them seen just once. Sequencing was done on a sample of PBMCs or T cells enriched from blood (not recorded which). Receptors originate from a woman aged 50 to 60 in a cohort exposed to, infected with or recovered from COVID-19 (not recorded which).

This clone was observed a single time. The J gene is TRBJ1-4, the V gene TRBV28; D possibly corresponds to TRBD1 (5 bases). Trimming removed 7 bases from V and 8 bases from J, with 20 bases in between. CDR1 MDHEN and CDR2 SYDVKM come from the germline V gene. The CDR3 sequence is 15 residues long. The CDR3 DNA reads TGTGCCAGCACTCCCTTGGGAGGGGAGGTGGAAAAACTGTTTTTT. This codes for CASTPLGGEVEKLFF.

The rearrangement uses TRBV29-1 and TRBJ1-4, with 7 nucleotides matching TRBD1. The CDR3 totals 14 residues. Germline values: CDR1 SQVTM, CDR2 ANQGSEA. V lost 5 bases to trimming and J lost 0 bases; unmatched junction nucleotides: 3. The chain's CDR3 is CSVYQGATNEKLFF. The CDR3 DNA reads TGCAGCGTTTACCAGGGGGCAACTAATGAAAAACTGTTTTTT.

This clone was found a few times. The V gene is TRBV5-1, the J gene TRBJ2-7; D perhaps matches TRBD1 (6 bases). In germline, CDR1 is SGHRS, CDR2 YFSETQ. The CDR3 extends over 14 amino acids. V lost 4 bases, J lost 2 bases, and 13 bases lay in between. CDR3 in amino acids: CASSQDEGAYEQYF. In DNA form, the CDR3 reads TGCGCCAGCAGCCAAGACGAGGGGGCCTACGAGCAGTACTTC.

This chain joins TRBV2 and TRBJ2-7, with TRBD2 matching over 8 bases. V lost 2 bases, J lost 0 bases, and 12 bases stayed unmatched. The CDR3 runs to 18 residues. Germline V gene sequence: CDR1 SNHLY, CDR2 FYNNEI. The chain's CDR3 is CASSERAGEIKISYEQYF. In nucleotides, the CDR3 is TGTGCCAGCAGTGAAAGAGCGGGGGAAATAAAGATCTCCTACGAGCAGTACTTC.

This chain links TRBV9 with TRBJ1-1, with D possibly matching TRBD1 (5 bases). The CDR3 has 19 residues. The germline V gene has CDR1 SGDLS and CDR2 YYNGEE. The V end was cut by 1 base, the J end by 4 bases, with 26 bases between. The CDR3 region has the DNA TGTGCCAGCAGCGTAAGGCCCCCGGGAGCAGGGCTCGGTGTCACTGAAGCTTTCTTT. It specifies CASSVRPPGAGLGVTEAFF.

This CDR3 is CASSPPRPLGEQFF. The DNA of the CDR3 is TGCGCCAGCAGCCCCCCGCGGCCCCTGGGTGAGCAGTTCTTC. V usage is TRBV5-1 and J usage is TRBJ2-1; D call uncertain. The CDR3 loop spans 14 amino acids. The germline V gene has CDR1 SGHRS and CDR2 YFSETQ. V dropped 4 bases and J dropped 9 bases, with 17 bases sitting between them.

The chain is built from TRBV4-1 and TRBJ1-2, with 9 bases identical to TRBD1. The CDR3 is 15 residues long. The ends lost 1 base at V and 4 bases at J; junction bases unmatched: 4. Per germline, CDR1 MGHRA and CDR2 YSYEKL. DNA for the CDR3: TGCGCCAGCAGCCAAGGGACAGGGGACTTCTATGGCTACACCTTC. Encoded protein: CASSQGTGDFYGYTF.

The chain links TRBV28 to TRBJ1-5; 9 nucleotides match TRBD1. V shed 3 bases, J shed 5 bases, and the junction held 14 bases outside the gene matches. The CDR3 consists of 18 residues. Per the germline V gene, CDR1 is MDHEN and CDR2 is SYDVKM. The DNA for the CDR3 is TGTGCCAGCAGTTTCCAAGGCACTACAGGGGGCAGGGATCAGCCCCAGCATTTT. Translation: CASSFQGTTGGRDQPQHF. The whole variable domain, remainder taken from reference TRBV28 and TRBJ1-5, is DVKVTQSSRYLVKRTGEKVFLECVQDMDHENMFWYRQDPGLGLRLIYFSYDVKMKEKGDIPEGYSVSREKKERFSLILESASTNQTSMYLCASSFQGTTGGRDQPQHFGDGTRLSIL.

The chain carries TRBV3-1 (or the pseudogene TRBV3-2) and TRBJ1-2, with TRBD1 matching 11 bases. V gave up 0 bases and J gave up 5 bases; unmatched junction bases: 11. Germline CDR1 is LGHDT and CDR2 is YNNKEL (reference sequence). CDR3 length: 18 amino acids. For the CDR3, the DNA is TGTGCCAGCAGCCAAGATAGTAGATCTGGACAGGGGGCATATGGCTACACCTTC. Amino acids: CASSQDSRSGQGAYGYTF.

The chain joins TRBV29-1 to TRBJ1-2; the match to TRBD1 covers 10 bases. Germline CDR1 reads SQVTM; CDR2 reads ANQGSEA. The CDR3 is 11 amino acids. The V gene end was trimmed by 6 bases and the J gene end by 13 bases; junction bases not matched to a gene: 8. CDR3: CSVWDRGGSTF. Written as DNA, the CDR3 is TGCAGCGTGTGGGACAGGGGTGGGAGCACCTTC.

This clone is a singleton in its sample. The chain has TRBV19 and TRBJ1-3, with D hard to call. The ends were cut back, 7 bases at V and 2 bases at J, with 6 bases in the middle. Germline V gives CDR1 LNHDA, CDR2 SQIVND (reference sequence). The CDR3 consists of 12 residues. The CDR3 DNA is TGTGCCAGTATCTCTCCTGGAAACACCATATATTTT. Translating gives CASISPGNTIYF.

The rearrangement uses TRBV11-2 and TRBJ2-3, with 8 bases lining up with TRBD2. V shed 3 bases, J shed 0 bases, and the junction held 2 bases outside the gene matches. Per the germline V gene, CDR1 is SGHAT and CDR2 is FQNNGV. The CDR3 covers 15 residues. As DNA, the CDR3 is TGTGCCAGCAGCTTCGGCGGGGGGAGCACAGATACGCAGTATTTT. Its protein product is CASSFGGGSTDTQYF.

J is TRBJ2-3 and V is TRBV7-6; 7 bases fit TRBD1. J was trimmed by 7 bases and V by 5 bases; bases with no gene match: 9. The CDR3 sequence is 14 residues long. CDR1 and CDR2 (germline): SGHVS, FNYEAQ. CDR3 sequence: CASSRDRVKNTQYF. The CDR3 nucleotides are TGTGCCAGCAGCAGAGACAGGGTCAAGAATACGCAGTATTTT.

The gene calls are TRBV5-1 and TRBJ2-5; tentative D call: TRBD2 (6 bases). Looked up from germline, CDR1 is SGHRS and CDR2 is YFSETQ. The CDR3 runs to 15 residues. V was cut by 4 bases and J by 6 bases, with 19 bases left in between. The CDR3: CASSTNVGGEQTQYF. The CDR3 DNA reads as TGCGCCAGCAGCACAAATGTGGGGGGAGAGCAGACCCAGTACTTC.

This CDR3 is CACTTANTGELFF. The CDR3 DNA follows: TGTGCCTGTACCACAGCGAACACCGGGGAGCTGTTTTTT. The chain couples TRBV30 to TRBJ2-2; the D is unclear. Trimming took off 6 bases at V and 0 bases at J, with 8 bases between the two ends. The CDR3 spans 13 residues. Per germline, CDR1 GTSNPN and CDR2 SVGIG (reference sequence). The full variable domain, rest sourced from reference TRBV30 and TRBJ2-2, is SQTIHQWPATLVQPVGSPLSLECTVEGTSNPNLYWYRQAAGRGLQLLFYSVGIGQISSEVPQNLSASRPQDRQFILSSKKLLLSDSGFYLCACTTANTGELFFGEGSRLTVL.